This T cell receptor (beta chain) was found in a study of T cells in pancreatic ductal adenocarcinoma. The selected patients with pancreatic ductal adenocarcinoma had surgery but no neoadjuvant therapy. CDR1 and CDR2 (germline): SGHRS, YFSETQ. CDR3 size: 15 residues. The ends lost 7 bases at V and 6 bases at J; junction bases unmatched: 8. Data came from immunoSEQ multiplex PCR; TCRdb stores just in-frame clones and leaves some out. The table includes 30,000 or so clones, roughly nine tenths detected once. This chain connects TRBV5-1 to TRBJ2-1; 12 nucleotides match TRBD2. Sequencing was performed on PBMCs. The receptor was isolated from a human donor with pancreatic ductal adenocarcinoma. The CDR3: CASHQTSGRSNEQFF. The DNA of the CDR3 is TGCGCCAGCCACCAGACTAGCGGGAGATCCAATGAGCAGTTCTTC.